The clone carrying this T cell receptor (beta chain) was recorded a few times. Its antigen is not known. Unmatched junction bases numbered 4, after V lost 4 bases and J lost 3 bases. The CDR3 loop spans 16 amino acids. The germline gives CDR1 KGHSH, CDR2 LQKENI. The sample comes from a study of cytomegalovirus exposure and HLA in healthy donors. Overall study findings and caveats: The authors listed 150 to 200 TCR beta chains as cytomegalovirus-associated. According to an earlier analysis, most TCR beta V segments yielded productive rearrangements about 87% or about 30% of the time. What was likely a sequencing artifact was a cluster of highly shared sequence variants. Other equally common chains were less clonally expanded than HLA-associated TCR beta chains, a later analysis showed.

The PCR was carried out with 60 Vbeta primers and 13 Jbeta primers. Profiled with immunoSEQ multiplex PCR; TCRdb holds only in-frame clones, not every one. The sample gives 99,000 or so clones, about 70% of which show up once; approximately 3% is in the top ten. This TCR derives from a man aged 30 to 39 in good health and CMV-seronegative. Sequencing used PBMCs. The chain carries TRBV18 and TRBJ2-2; 11 bases map to TRBD2. The CDR3 loop is CASSLLAGVDTGELFF. As DNA, the CDR3 is TGTGCCAGCTCACTACTAGCGGGAGTTGACACCGGGGAGCTGTTTTTT.